This TCR beta chain was obtained from a study of blood T cell repertoires in COVID-19. Followed longitudinally, the Seattle patients had been enrolled during active infection. CDR1 and CDR2 (germline): MNHEY, SVGEGT. The CDR3 extends over 15 amino acids. Deletions cut 0 bases from V and 2 bases from J, with 11 bases between. The table came from immunoSEQ multiplex PCR; TCRdb's copy has only in-frame clones and leaves some out. The sample carries 65,000 to 85,000 clones, 65% to 90% recorded once. The receptor was derived from a man aged 80 or over with COVID-19, enrolled during active disease. The chain couples TRBV6-2 or TRBV6-3 to TRBJ2-7, with D possibly TRBD1 on 7 matching bases. Sequencing input: peripheral blood. CDR3 amino acids: CASSYSGRGAYEQYF. In DNA form, the CDR3 reads TGTGCCAGCAGTTACTCCGGCAGGGGGGCCTACGAGCAGTACTTC.